This passage covers 25 T cell receptor beta chains from one sample sequenced in a study of shared clonotypes between healthy human individuals. The assay was immunoSEQ multiplex PCR, and TCRdb's table has in-frame clones only and misses some. The profile covers 900,000 to 1,200,000 clones, with 75% to 80% appearing a single time and 0.61% taken by the ten largest. The sequencing input was memory CD4+ T cells from PBMCs. As to subset: CD45RA-negative fraction. These receptors were collected from a man aged 18-30 years in good health. Some clones in this sample may be carry-over from other donors' samples.

The V call is TRBV30, the J call TRBJ2-3; 10 bases are a match to TRBD1. In germline, CDR1 is GTSNPN, CDR2 SVGIG (reference sequence). Losses at the gene ends were 3 bases for V and 2 bases for J; bases not matched to a gene: 2. The CDR3 is 14 amino acids. CDR3 coding DNA: TGTGCCTGGAGGCGACAGGGGGCCACAGATACGCAGTATTTT. Translating gives CAWRRQGATDTQYF.

With respect to this clone: This could be a read error, since a much larger clone is one nucleotide away. The same CDR3 arises from other DNA sequences in this sample as well. This chain uses TRBV4-1 with TRBJ2-2, with 9 bases matching TRBD1. The CDR3 is 16 amino acids. The ends lost 4 bases at V and 8 bases at J; junction bases unmatched: 11. Germline assignment: CDR1 MGHRA and CDR2 YSYEKL. The CDR3, as DNA: TGCGCCAGCAGCCTCGGAGGTACAGGGGGCATTGGGGAGCTGTTTTTT. This gives the protein CASSLGGTGGIGELFF.

This chain connects TRBV7-3 to TRBJ2-1; D remains ambiguous. Deletions cut 2 bases from V and 0 bases from J, with 8 bases between. The CDR3 is 15 amino acids. The germline CDR1 and CDR2 sequences are SGHTA and FQGTGA. The CDR3 sequence is CASSLSPGSYNEQFF. In DNA form, the CDR3 reads TGTGCCAGCAGCTTATCCCCTGGCTCCTACAATGAGCAGTTCTTC.

The rearrangement joins TRBV5-1 to TRBJ1-1; the D gene is possibly TRBD1 (6 bases). The CDR3 loop spans 14 amino acids. The germline V gene has CDR1 SGHRS and CDR2 YFSETQ. Trimming took off 4 bases at V and 5 bases at J, with 15 bases between the two ends. The CDR3 nucleotides read TGCGCCAGCAGCCCCATGCAGGGGATTACTGAAGCTTTCTTT. Its translation is CASSPMQGITEAFF.

This chain links TRBV7-2 with TRBJ2-1; 7 positions match TRBD2. V gave up 1 base and J gave up 6 bases; unmatched junction bases: 6. CDR1 and CDR2 from the germline V gene are SGHTA and FQGNSA. CDR3 length: 15 amino acids. CDR3 residues: CASSLVRTRGNEQFF. The DNA for the CDR3 is TGTGCCAGCAGCTTAGTAAGGACTAGGGGCAATGAGCAGTTCTTC. Looking up the rest from reference TRBV7-2 and TRBJ2-1 gives the full variable domain: GAGVSQSPSNKVTEKGKDVELRCDPISGHTALYWYRQSLGQGLEFLIYFQGNSAPDKSGLPSDRFSAERTGGSVSTLTIQRTQQEDSAVYLCASSLVRTRGNEQFFGPGTRLTVL.

The chain carries TRBV14 and TRBJ1-3; D is unresolved. Trimming cost V 4 bases and J 2 bases, with 15 bases left between them. The CDR3 length is 16 residues. Germline CDR1 is SGHDN and CDR2 is FVKESK. The CDR3 loop is CASSPKLRPTGNTIYF. The CDR3 nucleotides are TGTGCCAGCAGCCCAAAACTGAGGCCGACTGGAAACACCATATATTTT.

J is TRBJ1-4 and V is TRBV6-1; D is possibly TRBD1 (5 bases). The V end lost 1 base, the J end lost 3 bases, and 12 bases lay between the germline ends. Germline lookup yields CDR1 MNHNS and CDR2 SASEGT. This CDR3 spans 16 amino acids. CDR3 in DNA: TGTGCCAGCAGTGAAGAGGTCAGGGTAGCTAATGAAAAACTGTTTTTT. Amino acids: CASSEEVRVANEKLFF.

Notes on this clone: This sequence may be a read error, since a much larger clone differs from it by one base. This same CDR3 is encoded by further DNA sequences in the sample. The chain links TRBV10-3 to TRBJ2-5, with TRBD2 identical over 14 bases. V was clipped by 6 bases and J by 5 bases; unmatched bases: 5. This CDR3 has 15 residues. CDR1 is ENHRY and CDR2 is SYGVKD in the germline V gene. CDR3 protein: CAIRGLAGAGETQYF. CDR3 coding DNA: TGTGCCATCAGGGGACTAGCGGGGGCCGGTGAGACCCAGTACTTC.

Comment on this clone: A much larger clone sits a single nucleotide away, making a read error possible. The same CDR3 is also encoded by other DNA sequences in this sample. This sequence joins TRBV25-1 and TRBJ1-6; D is perhaps TRBD1 (5 bases). CDR1 is MGHDK, CDR2 SYGVNS, per germline. This CDR3 contains 14 residues. CDR3 DNA: TGTGCCAGCAGTGATGGGGCTGAGGATTCACCTCTCCACTTT. This translates into CASSDGAEDSPLHF.

As concerns this clone: This sequence is one base from a far larger clone and is likely a read error. V usage is TRBV5-6 and J usage is TRBJ2-1; D unclear. Looked up from germline, CDR1 is SGHDT and CDR2 is YYEEEE. The CDR3 runs to 12 residues. The V end lost 2 bases, the J end lost 10 bases, and 10 bases lay between the germline ends. CDR3 nucleotides: TGTGCCAGCAGCTTTATTGACCGAGAGCAGTTCTTC. Translated, it gives CASSFIDREQFF.

This sequence joins TRBV5-1 and TRBJ2-7, with D possibly TRBD2 on 7 matching bases. The V gene's germline CDR1 is SGHRS and CDR2 YFSETQ. The V end was cut by 4 bases, the J end by 0 bases, with 14 bases between. The CDR3 extends over 15 amino acids. Written as DNA, the CDR3 is TGCGCCAGCAGCCCGGGGGGCGGCATCTCCTACGAGCAGTACTTC. Its translation is CASSPGGGISYEQYF. Filled out from reference TRBV5-1 and TRBJ2-7, the complete variable domain reads KAGVTQTPRYLIKTRGQQVTLSCSPISGHRSVSWYQQTPGQGLQFLFEYFSETQRNKGNFPGRFSGRQFSNSRSEMNVSTLELGDSALYLCASSPGGGISYEQYFGPGTRLTVT.

The rearrangement links TRBV28 to TRBJ2-1; 13 bases fit TRBD2. Per germline, CDR1 MDHEN and CDR2 SYDVKM. CDR3 length: 15 amino acids. V trimming: 6 bases; J trimming: 8 bases; junction bases outside the gene matches: 7. In DNA, the CDR3 is TGTGCCAGCAGCCGACTAGCGGGAGGATACTATGAGCAGTTCTTC. Protein: CASSRLAGGYYEQFF. Variable domain in full (rest from reference TRBV28 and TRBJ2-1): DVKVTQSSRYLVKRTGEKVFLECVQDMDHENMFWYRQDPGLGLRLIYFSYDVKMKEKGDIPEGYSVSREKKERFSLILESASTNQTSMYLCASSRLAGGYYEQFFGPGTRLTVL.

The chain couples TRBV4-2 to TRBJ2-1; 7 bases are shared with TRBD2. Germline V CDR1 and CDR2: LGHNA, YNFKEQ. This CDR3 region has 18 residues. After removal of 1 base from V and 3 bases from J, the junction contained 12 bases not matched to a gene. The CDR3 here is CASSQALIGGSIYNEQFF. The DNA of the CDR3 is TGTGCCAGCAGCCAAGCCCTGATTGGCGGGAGTATCTACAATGAGCAGTTCTTC.

The chain links TRBV4-1 to TRBJ2-3; D assignment may be TRBD1 or TRBD2 (7 bases each). Trimming took off 4 bases at V and 4 bases at J, with 15 bases between the two ends. The CDR3 covers 15 residues. Germline CDR1 MGHRA, CDR2 YSYEKL. DNA for the CDR3: TGCGCCAGCAGCCCTCAGGGGGGGGGTTCAGATACGCAGTATTTT. Translating gives CASSPQGGGSDTQYF.

The chain has TRBV6-1 and TRBJ1-6; D uncertain. V shed 2 bases and J shed 12 bases, with 8 bases lying between them. This CDR3 is 12 amino acids long. The V gene's germline CDR1 is MNHNS and CDR2 SASEGT. In DNA, the CDR3 is TGTGCCAGCAGTGAACCCGGGCGACCCCTCCACTTT. Translating it yields CASSEPGRPLHF.

The genes are TRBV7-9 and TRBJ1-4, with TRBD1 matching 10 bases. CDR1 and CDR2 (germline): SEHNR, FQNEAQ (reference sequence). The length of the CDR3 is 15 residues. V shed 5 bases and J 10 bases; nucleotides not matched to a gene: 10. The CDR3 nucleotides are TGTGCCAGCAGCCAAGCTGGGACAGGGGAAGGAAAACTGTTTTTT. Protein product: CASSQAGTGEGKLFF.

The chain employs TRBV15 and TRBJ1-2, with D uncertain. Germline loops: CDR1 LNHNV, CDR2 YYDKDF (reference sequence). The length of the CDR3 is 15 residues. V was trimmed by 3 bases and J by 1 base, leaving 12 bases between them. CDR3 in DNA: TGTGCCACCAGCAGGAGTAGCCCGGGTAACTATGGCTACACCTTC. It translates to CATSRSSPGNYGYTF.

In its sample, this clone was seen once. This clone may be a read error of a much larger clone one base away. The identical CDR3 is also encoded by other nucleotide sequences in the sample. The chain links TRBV29-1 to TRBJ2-3; 10 bases match TRBD1. Germline CDR1 is SQVTM and CDR2 is ANQGSEA. This CDR3 spans 13 amino acids. CDR3 sequence reads: CSVRQGAADTQYF. CDR3 sequence (DNA): TGCAGCGTCCGACAGGGGGCTGCAGATACGCAGTACTTT.

This chain joins TRBV5-4 and TRBJ1-3; D unresolved. This CDR3 spans 17 amino acids. Germline loops: CDR1 SGHNT, CDR2 YYREEE (reference sequence). V shed 4 bases and J shed 0 bases, with 17 bases lying between them. The CDR3 coding sequence is TGTGCCAGCAGCCCCGTTGACGGTACCATCTCTGGAAACACCATATATTTT. Residues: CASSPVDGTISGNTIYF.

The rearrangement links TRBV7-3 to TRBJ2-7; D call uncertain. The CDR3 spans 11 residues. Trimming cost V 4 bases and J 5 bases, with 6 bases left between them. In germline, CDR1 is SGHTA, CDR2 FQGTGA. Here the CDR3 reads CASSSGDEQYF. In DNA, the CDR3 is TGTGCCAGCAGCTCTGGCGACGAGCAGTACTTC.

Notes on this clone: This specimen includes other DNA sequences encoding the same CDR3. The V and J genes are TRBV2 and TRBJ1-5; the match to TRBD1 covers 9 bases. Germline values: CDR1 SNHLY, CDR2 FYNNEI. CDR3 length: 13 residues. With 6 bases clipped from V and 6 bases from J, the junction kept 3 bases outside the gene matches. As DNA, the CDR3 is TGTGCCAGCAGCGGGACAGGGTTTCAGCCCCAGCATTTT. Its protein product is CASSGTGFQPQHF. Supplemented by reference TRBV2 and TRBJ1-5, the full variable domain reads EPEVTQTPSHQVTQMGQEVILRCVPISNHLYFYWYRQILGQKVEFLVSFYNNEISEKSEIFDDQFSVERPDGSNFTLKIRSTKLEDSAMYFCASSGTGFQPQHFGDGTRLSIL.

The V and J genes are TRBV5-8 and TRBJ1-5, with 7 bases aligning to TRBD1. The ends lost 4 bases at V and 0 bases at J; junction bases unmatched: 7. Germline V gives CDR1 SGHTS, CDR2 YDEGEE. The CDR3 sequence is 16 residues long. CDR3 amino acids: CASSPGTVHSNQPQHF. As DNA, the CDR3 is TGTGCCAGCAGCCCAGGGACAGTACATAGCAATCAGCCCCAGCATTTT.

A remark on this clone: The sample carries other DNA sequences with the same CDR3. This rearrangement joins TRBV5-1 to TRBJ1-4, with 7 bases that match TRBD1. The CDR3 has 15 amino acids. Germline CDR1 is SGHRS and CDR2 is YFSETQ. Trimming cost V 1 base and J 5 bases; bases outside gene matches: 5. The chain's CDR3 is CASSLTGATNEKLFF. The CDR3 DNA reads TGCGCCAGCAGCTTGACAGGGGCGACGAATGAAAAACTGTTTTTT.

The chain uses TRBV27 and TRBJ1-2; 9 nucleotides agree with TRBD1. This CDR3 has 14 amino acids. Germline V lookup: CDR1 MNHEY, CDR2 SMNVEV (reference sequence). V shed 6 bases and J 7 bases; nucleotides not matched to a gene: 9. The CDR3 DNA follows: TGTGCCAGCAGCCGCGACAGGGGGGATAGTGGCTACACCTTC. Its translation: CASSRDRGDSGYTF.

The chain links TRBV4-1 to TRBJ2-1; 8 nucleotides line up with TRBD2. The CDR3 totals 17 residues. Germline CDR1 MGHRA, CDR2 YSYEKL. The V segment lost 1 base and the J segment 5 bases; nucleotides outside the gene matches: 10. The CDR3 DNA reads as TGCGCCAGCAGCCAAGTTTATGGCGGGAGGTACAACAATGAGCAGTTCTTC. This codes for CASSQVYGGRYNNEQFF.